Listed here is a single T cell receptor beta chain. V gave up 0 bases and J gave up 1 base, with 6 bases separating them. Germline V gene sequence: CDR1 SQVTM, CDR2 ANQGSEA. The CDR3 covers 13 residues. This sample was included in a study of blood T cell repertoires in COVID-19. Study-level background: The United States, Italy and Spain supplied acute and convalescent COVID-19 samples.

Authors' methods: Reference gene primers were amplified, and this amplification served to estimate nucleated cell counts. Profiled with immunoSEQ multiplex PCR; TCRdb holds only in-frame clones, not every one. The V and J calls and clone size come from that table; D and trimming were worked out from the DNA. The table has 350,000 to 400,000 clones, about 89% seen once; the top ten hold around 2.8%. V gene TRBV29-1 combines with J gene TRBJ1-2, with D uncertain. This TCR was recovered from a woman aged 25-40 years with COVID-19, enrolled during active disease. The sample taken for sequencing was peripheral blood. The CDR3 sequence: CSVEDPSNYGYTF. In nucleotides, the CDR3 is TGCAGCGTTGAAGATCCGAGTAACTATGGCTACACCTTC.